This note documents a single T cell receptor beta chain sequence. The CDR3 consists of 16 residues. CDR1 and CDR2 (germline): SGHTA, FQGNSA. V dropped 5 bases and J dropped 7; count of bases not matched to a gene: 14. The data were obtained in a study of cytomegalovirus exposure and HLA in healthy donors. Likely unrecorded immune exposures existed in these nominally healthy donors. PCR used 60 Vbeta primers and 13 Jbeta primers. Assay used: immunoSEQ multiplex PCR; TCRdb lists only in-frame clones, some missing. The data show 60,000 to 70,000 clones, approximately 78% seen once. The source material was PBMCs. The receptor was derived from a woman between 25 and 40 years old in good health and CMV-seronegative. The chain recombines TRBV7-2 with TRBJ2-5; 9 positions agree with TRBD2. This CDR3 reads CASSLQLAGALGTQYF. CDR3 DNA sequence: TGTGCCAGCAGCCTACAACTAGCGGGTGCGCTTGGGACCCAGTACTTC.